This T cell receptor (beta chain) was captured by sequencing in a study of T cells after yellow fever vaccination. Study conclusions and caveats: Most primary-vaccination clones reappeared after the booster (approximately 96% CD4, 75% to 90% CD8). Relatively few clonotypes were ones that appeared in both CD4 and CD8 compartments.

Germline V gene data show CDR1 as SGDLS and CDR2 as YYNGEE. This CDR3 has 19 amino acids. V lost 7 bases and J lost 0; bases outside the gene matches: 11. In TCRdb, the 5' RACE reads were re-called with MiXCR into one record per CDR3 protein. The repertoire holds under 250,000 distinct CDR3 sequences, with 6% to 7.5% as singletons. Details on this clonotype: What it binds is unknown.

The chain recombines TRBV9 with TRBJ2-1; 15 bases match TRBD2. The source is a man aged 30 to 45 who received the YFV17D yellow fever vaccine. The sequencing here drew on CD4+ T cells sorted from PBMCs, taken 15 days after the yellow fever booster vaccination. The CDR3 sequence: CASVEPGLAGGSSYNEQFF. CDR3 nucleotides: TGTGCCAGCGTAGAACCGGGACTAGCGGGAGGTAGCTCCTACAATGAGCAGTTCTTC.